Shown below are 10 T cell receptor beta chains from a single sample sequenced in a study of identical twins. In TCRdb, the 5' RACE reads were re-called with MiXCR into one record per CDR3 protein. Of approximately 550,000 distinct CDR3 sequences listed, 20% to 25% are singletons. This sample also belongs to another study, concerning yellow fever vaccine responses in identical twins.

Sequencing was done on a sample of CD4+ T cells sorted from blood. The receptors originated from a woman aged 18-29 years in good health.

The J gene is TRBJ2-1, the V gene TRBV14, with D unclear. CDR1 and CDR2 (germline): SGHDN, FVKESK. Trimming took 1 base from V and 15 from J, leaving 16 bases between them. CDR3 length equals 13 residues. In nucleotides, the CDR3 is TGTGCCAGCAGCCAAGCAAGTCTCCCCCGTGTGTTCTTC. It is translated as CASSQASLPRVFF.

The V call is TRBV6-2 or TRBV6-3, the J call TRBJ1-1; no firm D call. V was shortened by 8 bases and J by 5 bases, with 12 bases between the two germline ends. The CDR3 totals 12 residues. CDR1 is MNHEY, CDR2 SVGEGT, per germline. The CDR3 nucleotides read TGTGCCAGCCAAGTGACCGGAACTGAAGCTTTCTTT. Residues: CASQVTGTEAFF.

The genes are TRBV2 and TRBJ2-3, with TRBD2 identical over 13 bases. The CDR3 totals 18 residues. J lost 4 bases, V lost 7 bases, and 14 bases had no gene match. Germline loops: CDR1 SNHLY, CDR2 FYNNEI. CDR3 residues: CASNPTSGRANPADTQYF. In nucleotides, the CDR3 is TGTGCCAGCAATCCTACTAGCGGGAGGGCCAATCCTGCAGATACGCAGTATTTT.

The chain combines TRBV5-1 with TRBJ1-2; 10 nucleotides agree with TRBD1. V lost 3 bases to trimming and J lost 4 bases; unmatched junction nucleotides: 6. The CDR3 contains 15 residues. Germline CDR1 and CDR2: SGHRS and YFSETQ. The CDR3 DNA reads as TGCGCCAGCAGCTCCGGACAGGGGGTTCCCTATGGCTACACCTTC. The encoded protein is CASSSGQGVPYGYTF. Complete variable domain (other parts from reference TRBV5-1 and TRBJ1-2): KAGVTQTPRYLIKTRGQQVTLSCSPISGHRSVSWYQQTPGQGLQFLFEYFSETQRNKGNFPGRFSGRQFSNSRSEMNVSTLELGDSALYLCASSSGQGVPYGYTFGSGTRLTVV.

CDR3 protein: CSVEVGRGNTGELFF. The CDR3 coding sequence is TGCAGCGTTGAAGTCGGTAGGGGGAACACCGGGGAGCTGTTTTTT. V usage is TRBV29-1 and J usage is TRBJ2-2, with a tentative D call TRBD1 (5 bases). Trimming removed 1 base at V and 1 base at J, with 10 bases between. Germline CDR1 is SQVTM and CDR2 is ANQGSEA. The CDR3 has 15 amino acids.

This clonotype has at least ten counts. The gene calls are TRBV18 and TRBJ2-5; 10 nucleotides align to TRBD2. CDR1 KGHSH and CDR2 LQKENI come from the germline V gene. The CDR3 runs to 14 residues. Germline trimming cut 8 bases from V and 3 bases from J; bases unmatched to any gene: 6. The CDR3 here is CASSPGLAEETQYF. For the CDR3, the DNA is TGTGCCAGCAGTCCTGGACTAGCGGAAGAGACCCAGTACTTC.

This clonotype was picked up a small number of times. This sequence joins TRBV19 and TRBJ1-2, with unresolved D. The length of the CDR3 is 15 residues. Looked up from germline, CDR1 is LNHDA and CDR2 is SQIVND (reference sequence). Trimming shortened V by 3 bases and J by 1 base, and 12 bases separated the two germline ends. CDR3 residues: CASSIASGYNYGYTF. DNA of the CDR3: TGTGCCAGTAGTATTGCCTCGGGGTATAACTATGGCTACACCTTC. Supplemented by reference TRBV19 and TRBJ1-2, the full variable domain reads DGGITQSPKYLFRKEGQNVTLSCEQNLNHDAMYWYRQDPGQGLRLIYYSQIVNDFQKGDIAEGYSVSREKKESFPLTVTSAQKNPTAFYLCASSIASGYNYGYTFGSGTRLTVV.

This clonotype appeared a few times. CDR3 loop: CAVRGSTDTQYF. The CDR3 DNA reads as TGTGCCGTCCGGGGGAGCACAGATACGCAGTATTTT. The V gene is TRBV6-2 or TRBV6-3, the J gene TRBJ2-3; weak D call: TRBD2 (6 bases). Germline CDR1 and CDR2: MNHEY and SVGEGT. CDR3 length: 12 residues. Trimming took 11 bases from V and 0 from J, leaving 9 bases between them.

This clonotype occurred once. V is TRBV6-4 and J is TRBJ2-7, with D maybe TRBD1 (5 bases). V lost 4 bases and J 0 bases, leaving 16 bases between the germline ends. The CDR3 totals 16 residues. The germline CDR1 and CDR2 sequences are MRHNA and SNTAGT. CDR3 region: CASSGWGIQGSYEQYF. For the CDR3, the DNA is TGTGCCAGCAGTGGCTGGGGCATCCAAGGCTCCTACGAGCAGTACTTC.

This chain links TRBV11-1 with TRBJ2-1, with 13 nucleotides matching TRBD2. V was pared by 5 bases and J by 9 bases, with 10 bases of the junction left unmatched. Germline CDR1 SGHAT, CDR2 FQDESV (reference sequence). The CDR3 spans 16 residues. For the CDR3, the DNA is TGTGCCAGCAGCCGAACTAGCGGGAGGGCCGTTGGTGAGCAGTTCTTC. Translating it yields CASSRTSGRAVGEQFF.